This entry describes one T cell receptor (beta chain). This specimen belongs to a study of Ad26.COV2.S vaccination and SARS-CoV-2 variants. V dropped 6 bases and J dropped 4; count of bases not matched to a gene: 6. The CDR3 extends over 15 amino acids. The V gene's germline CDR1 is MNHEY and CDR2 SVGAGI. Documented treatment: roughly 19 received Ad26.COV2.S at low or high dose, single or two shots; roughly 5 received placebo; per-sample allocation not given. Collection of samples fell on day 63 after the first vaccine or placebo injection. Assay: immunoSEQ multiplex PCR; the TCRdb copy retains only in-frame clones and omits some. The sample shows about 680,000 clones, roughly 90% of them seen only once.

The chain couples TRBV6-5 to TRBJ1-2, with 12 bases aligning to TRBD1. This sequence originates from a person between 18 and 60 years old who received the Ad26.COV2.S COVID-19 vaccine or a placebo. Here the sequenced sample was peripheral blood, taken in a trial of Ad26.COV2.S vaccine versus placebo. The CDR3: CASRGDRGPVYGYTF. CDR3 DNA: TGTGCCAGCAGGGGGGACAGGGGGCCGGTCTATGGCTACACCTTC.